This T cell receptor beta chain was identified during a study of blood T cell repertoires in COVID-19. Study details: Sites across the United States, Italy and Spain contributed samples from acute and convalescent COVID-19. PBMCs, B-cell-depleted T cells, or T cells provided the cDNA or gDNA that made up the material.

Per the original methods: Reference gene primer amplification gave nucleated cell count estimates. TCRdb keeps only in-frame clones here, not all; method: immunoSEQ multiplex PCR. V, J and clone size reflect that table, while D and trimming were determined from the DNA. Of under 200,000 clones listed, about 80% are singletons. The sequence was obtained from a human donor in a cohort sampled during active COVID-19. The sample comprised peripheral blood.

The CDR3 is CGAGGAYEQYF. The CDR3 DNA is TGTGGGGCAGGGGGCGCCTACGAGCAGTACTTC. J is TRBJ2-7 and V is TRBV28; 8 nucleotides line up with TRBD1. There are 11 residues in the CDR3. CDR1 MDHEN and CDR2 SYDVKM come from the germline V gene.